The clone carrying this T cell receptor (beta chain) was picked up a small number of times. Germline loops: CDR1 SGHAT, CDR2 FQNNGV. V lost 1 base and J lost 14, with 9 bases in between. The CDR3 sequence is 12 residues long. TCRdb's table, derived via immunoSEQ multiplex PCR, lists solely in-frame clones and lacks some. This sample has 360,000 or so clones; about four fifths occur once, and the top ten carry 5% to 6%. Recruits, aged about 18 to 95 years, lived in 20 to 30 US areas. Assignment of participants to cohorts was predicated upon participant-reported clinical history. Recovered Cohort 3 donors showed two negative PCRs, clearance, or symptom resolution. The sample originates from a study of blood T cell repertoires in COVID-19. In the study overall: Sample material is recorded as cDNA or gDNA derived from T cells, B-cell-depleted T cells, or PBMCs.

The sequence was collected from a woman aged 45-65 years who had recovered from COVID-19. The sample taken for sequencing was PBMCs or T cells enriched from blood (not recorded which). The chain uses TRBV11-2 and TRBJ1-6, with D maybe TRBD1 (6 bases). The CDR3 spells CASSLVGATLHF. The CDR3 DNA sequence: TGTGCCAGCAGCTTAGTGGGGGCCACCCTCCACTTT.